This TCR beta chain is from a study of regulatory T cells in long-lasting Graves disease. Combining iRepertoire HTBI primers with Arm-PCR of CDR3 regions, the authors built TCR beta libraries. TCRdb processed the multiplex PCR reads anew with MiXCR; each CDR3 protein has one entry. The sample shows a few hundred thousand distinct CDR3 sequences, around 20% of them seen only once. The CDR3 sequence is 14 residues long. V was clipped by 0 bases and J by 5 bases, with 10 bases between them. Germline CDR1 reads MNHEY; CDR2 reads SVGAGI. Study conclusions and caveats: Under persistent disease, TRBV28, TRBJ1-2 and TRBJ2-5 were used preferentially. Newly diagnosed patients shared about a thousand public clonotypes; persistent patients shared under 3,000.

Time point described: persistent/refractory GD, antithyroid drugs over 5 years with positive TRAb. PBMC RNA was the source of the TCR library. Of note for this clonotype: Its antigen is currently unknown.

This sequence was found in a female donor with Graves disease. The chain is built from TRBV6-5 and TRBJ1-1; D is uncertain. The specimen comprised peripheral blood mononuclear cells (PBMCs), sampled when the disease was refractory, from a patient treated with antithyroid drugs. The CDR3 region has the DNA TGTGCCAGCAGTTACTCGAGCGGAGAAACTGAAGCTTTCTTT. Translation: CASSYSSGETEAFF.